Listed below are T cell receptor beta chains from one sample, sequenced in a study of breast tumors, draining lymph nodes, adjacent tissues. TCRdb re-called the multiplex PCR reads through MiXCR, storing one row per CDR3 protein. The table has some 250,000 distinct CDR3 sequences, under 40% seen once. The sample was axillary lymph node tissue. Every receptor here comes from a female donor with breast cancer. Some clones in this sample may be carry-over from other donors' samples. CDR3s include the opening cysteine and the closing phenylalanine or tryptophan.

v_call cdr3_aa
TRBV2 CASSARAGSYEQYF
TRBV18 CASSTSSPPTDTQYF
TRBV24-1 CATSGIYRPLAKNIQYF
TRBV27 CASSLVGGRVEQFF
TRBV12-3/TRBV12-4 CASRSRYSGANVLTF
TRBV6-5 CASSYGDTYEQYF
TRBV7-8 CASSLVPSGALDTQYF
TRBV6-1 CASTDGRYEQYF
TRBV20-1 CSARWSDTQYF
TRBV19 CASSGTGLTYEQYF
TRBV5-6 CASSLSGGSTYEQYF
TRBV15 CATSSSEGGIGELFF
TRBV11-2 CASSLPGLAGPHEQFF
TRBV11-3 CASSLSRGMGTDTQYF
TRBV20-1 CSARLRGADTQYF
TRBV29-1 CSVVWARGLSYEQYF
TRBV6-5 CASSYPPFSTLHF
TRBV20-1 CSARAFAGGPEVHF
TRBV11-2 CASSPSGRGDTQYF
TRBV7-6 CASSPNEYEQYF
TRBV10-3 CAISEISGRTSSTDTQYF
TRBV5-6 CASSLMGPNEQYF
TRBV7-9 CASSLALQGIYSYNEQFF
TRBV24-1 CATSVRGDRGTQYF
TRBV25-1 CASSGPGQQETQYF
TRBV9 CASKRQGPGELFF
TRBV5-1 CASSLAGDNQPQHF
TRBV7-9 CASSSDGSTGELFF
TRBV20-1 CSAITSGKVNEQFF
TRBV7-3 CASSSHRGPNTEAFF
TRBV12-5 CASGLGNTIYF
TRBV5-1 CASSPAQGNTGELFF
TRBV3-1 CASSVRQRSGANVLTF
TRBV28 CASSNTEAFF
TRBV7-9 CASGASNQPQHF
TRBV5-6 CASRKRGGGQYF
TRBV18 CASSPRSSGANVLTF
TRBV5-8 CASRTVGTGELFF
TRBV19 CASSSPPGGYTF
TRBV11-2 CASSKNRGASYEQYF
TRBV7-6 CASRKDSGNSPLHF
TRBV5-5 CASSLRGEHYEQYF
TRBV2 CASRAGSTEAFF
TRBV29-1 CSAKERSNTGELFF
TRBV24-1 CATSPGTGGSPYEHF
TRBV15 CATSRVMRGLDNSPLHF
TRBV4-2 CASSQVQRAGELFF
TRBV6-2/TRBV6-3 CASSYSGAAANYGYTF
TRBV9 CASSVGWTNWGYTF
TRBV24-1 CATSDLESAGWTQYF
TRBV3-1 CASSQDLPGSGGYTF
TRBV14 CASSDKTGVKAIYGYTF